The clone carrying this T cell receptor beta chain showed up many times. Its antigen is not known. This specimen comes from a study of CD8 T cells in ankylosing spondylitis. Findings of the study overall: Blood of patients with ankylosing spondylitis appeared to be characterized by a TCR beta motif of eight highly homologous variants.

V was shortened by 2 bases and J by 4 bases, with 9 bases between the two germline ends. Germline values: CDR1 MDHEN, CDR2 SYDVKM. CDR3 length equals 14 residues. TCRdb passed the 5' RACE reads through MiXCR, listing each CDR3 protein once. The sample carries 200,000 or so distinct CDR3 sequences, roughly 13% recorded once. The V and J genes are TRBV28 and TRBJ1-5; tentatively, D is TRBD1 (6 bases). The sample taken for sequencing was blood, either unsorted or a sorted T cell fraction (not recorded which). This TCR derives from a female donor with ankylosing spondylitis or in good health (not recorded which). As DNA, the CDR3 is TGTGCCAGCAGTTTACCAGGGGAGAATCAGCCCCAGCATTTT. This translates into CASSLPGENQPQHF.